This T cell receptor beta chain originates from a study of a mutant IDH1 vaccine in newly diagnosed glioma. Whole-study context: Eight vaccine doses were administered to patients at weeks 1, 3, 5, 7, 11, 15, 19 and 23. Receipt of radiotherapy, temozolomide, or both preceded the study, and most received both.

Worth noting for this clone: Its antigen is not known.

Clones were read by immunoSEQ multiplex PCR, and TCRdb kept only the in-frame ones, dropping some. The sample consists of some 64,000 clones, roughly 80% of them appearing once. Time point in this sample: week 11, during vaccination. Each dose delivered 300 ug of mutant IDH1 20-mer peptide subcutaneously with imiquimod. Astrocytomas found in donors were new, WHO grade 3 or 4, IDH1-mutant and ATRX-lost. Germline CDR1 SGHDT, CDR2 YYEEEE. CDR3 length: 15 residues. The V and J ends lost 2 bases and 7 bases respectively, with 16 bases between them. The genes are TRBV5-6 and TRBJ2-1; D is possibly TRBD2 (5 bases). This specimen was PBMCs, taken from a glioma patient whose treatment included an IDH1 peptide vaccine. The sequence derives from a woman in her fifties or sixties with glioma. The CDR3 DNA reads TGTGCCAGCAGCTTATCAGCGGTAATTGGGAATGAGCAGTTCTTC. Translating gives CASSLSAVIGNEQFF.